This is a list of T cell receptor beta chains from one sample in a study of Graves' ophthalmopathy and Graves' hyperthyroidism. TCRdb re-analysed the multiplex PCR reads in MiXCR, keeping a single row per CDR3 protein. The sample consists of about 740,000 distinct CDR3 sequences, roughly two fifths of them appearing once. The sequenced sample was peripheral blood. These receptors were collected from an adult man with Graves' ophthalmopathy. The CDR3 runs from the conserved cysteine through the conserved F or W.

v_gene: TRBV11-2
CDR3aa: CASSTRRGWLKETQYF

v_gene: TRBV2
CDR3aa: CASSLDTAYGYTF

v_gene: TRBV20-1
CDR3aa: CSARESGSSYEQYF

v_gene: TRBV24-1
CDR3aa: CASSIGGPGRNQPQHF

v_gene: TRBV20-1
CDR3aa: CSATRLAGETQYF

v_gene: TRBV6-6
CDR3aa: CASSFSLADSYEQYF

v_gene: TRBV20-1
CDR3aa: CSARTETSGRDEQFF

v_gene: TRBV29-1
CDR3aa: CSAAGQGAYEQYF

v_gene: TRBV19
CDR3aa: CASRRKGEGRTGELFF

v_gene: TRBV20-1
CDR3aa: CSAGTGTSGEETQYF

v_gene: TRBV9
CDR3aa: CASSQSETNSPLHF

v_gene: TRBV20-1
CDR3aa: CSARDLGGGTRGEQYF

v_gene: TRBV4-3
CDR3aa: CASSQGTAYSYEQYF

v_gene: TRBV7-3
CDR3aa: CASSQDNRAFSYEQYF

v_gene: TRBV5-4
CDR3aa: CASSLGSPEDSGGYTF

v_gene: TRBV11-2
CDR3aa: CASSFNRGGVGDTQYF

v_gene: TRBV6-1
CDR3aa: CASSPQDRAIYEQYF

v_gene: TRBV7-9
CDR3aa: CASSLVGSFYGYTF

v_gene: TRBV24-1
CDR3aa: CATSDGTQDTQYF

v_gene: TRBV4-3
CDR3aa: CASSQELTRGTYEQYF

v_gene: TRBV7-9
CDR3aa: CASSSGGSEKLFF

v_gene: TRBV10-2
CDR3aa: CASSESGQESNQPQHF

v_gene: TRBV4-3
CDR3aa: CASSLFARQTYEQYF

v_gene: TRBV29-1
CDR3aa: CSVARDTGSGELFF

v_gene: TRBV29-1
CDR3aa: CSVDHRGGEKLFF

v_gene: TRBV15
CDR3aa: CATSRDWPLGQEAETQYF

v_gene: TRBV7-2
CDR3aa: CASSLFTRGRQQETQYF

v_gene: TRBV15
CDR3aa: CATSIRDTDEKLFF

v_gene: TRBV7-9
CDR3aa: CASSQVSSRQGAVQPQHF

v_gene: TRBV5-8
CDR3aa: CASSLELAGANQETQYF

v_gene: TRBV9
CDR3aa: CASSAGGGSSYEQYF

v_gene: TRBV24-1
CDR3aa: CATTARGEKLFF

v_gene: TRBV9
CDR3aa: CASSFRPGVATNEKLFF

v_gene: TRBV16
CDR3aa: CASRRQSYNSPLHF

v_gene: TRBV25-1
CDR3aa: CASSDSAGDHTEAFF

v_gene: TRBV6-6
CDR3aa: CASSVTGGPETQYF

v_gene: TRBV19
CDR3aa: CASSNQGGNQPQHF

v_gene: TRBV20-1
CDR3aa: CSAQDRVYEQYF

v_gene: TRBV4-2
CDR3aa: CASSQEKIPRYEQYF

v_gene: TRBV10-2
CDR3aa: CASSEAAGAGNTIYF

v_gene: TRBV11-1
CDR3aa: CASSVAGWGFKEKLFF

v_gene: TRBV7-9
CDR3aa: CASSSKGQGQSPLHF

v_gene: TRBV7-2
CDR3aa: CASSLAYGLGNTEAFF

v_gene: TRBV7-8
CDR3aa: CASTRVGGYYGYTF

v_gene: TRBV4-3
CDR3aa: CASSQVGAGELFF

v_gene: TRBV12-3/TRBV12-4
CDR3aa: CASSSINGEGGTQYF

v_gene: TRBV20-1
CDR3aa: CSANSGVGYTF

v_gene: TRBV27
CDR3aa: CASSPRGTGPWEQYF

v_gene: TRBV5-5
CDR3aa: CASSGTGEQPQHF

v_gene: TRBV19
CDR3aa: CASSTQGPEAQYF